A selection of T cell receptor beta chains follows, all from one sample in a study of T cell responses to AZD1222 COVID-19 vaccine. Sequencing was performed with immunoSEQ multiplex PCR; in TCRdb, only in-frame clones are kept and a portion is missing. The sample yields 90,000 to 120,000 clones, around 93% seen once. This specimen consisted of peripheral blood, obtained 28 days after the second AZD1222 dose. The receptor source for this set is an adult who received the AZD1222 COVID-19 vaccine. Each CDR3 is given with its conserved first and last residue. Fields, in order: V gene, CDR3 protein.

TRBV11-1 | CASSLEGPTEQYF
TRBV7-2 | CASSPTAFREGYTF
TRBV9 | CASSVGLRGTEYNSPLHF
TRBV6-2/TRBV6-3 | CASSLAEISYNEQFF
TRBV11-1 | CASSLIRGTSTDTQYF
TRBV3-1/TRBV3-2 | CASSPKQGLGWFF
TRBV10-3 | CAISPGQNYNEQFF
TRBV2 | CASSKPGGQNSPLHF
TRBV4-2 | CASSLNSGIYNEQFF
TRBV28 | CASSSLTGMVTEAFF
TRBV9 | CASSVDPSGRPLNEQFF
TRBV6-6 | CASSPSVGYSDSNQPQHF
TRBV19 | CASSMGSIVRNEQFF
TRBV5-5 | CASTPGAREGGGYTF
TRBV28 | CASSPDRGLDEQYF
TRBV28 | CASSFGDSGDTGELFF
TRBV5-1 | CASSFTSGGGIEQYF
TRBV5-5 | CASSLRSSYGYTF
TRBV19 | CASFTGTGNGNTIYF
TRBV6-6 | CASIHRDTSTDTQYF
TRBV5-5 | CASSLGTNNQPQHF
TRBV4-1 | CASSPRTRSTDTQYF
TRBV3-1/TRBV3-2 | CASSQGRGEQFF
TRBV5-1 | CASSLGQGGTGELFF
TRBV15 | CATSRSTGGGQRGNTIYF
TRBV6-6 | CASSLPEGSYEQYF
TRBV30 | CAWSVGDRSSPLHF
TRBV9 | CASSIGLPSTGELFF
TRBV5-4 | CASSLGGLETQYF
TRBV7-9 | CASSLVSGGDNQPQHF
TRBV10-1 | CASSEKTADGPTNGFYEQYF
TRBV5-4 | CASTRGPRRSPLHF
TRBV25-1 | CASSGINGYTF
TRBV19 | CASSIRLAGARDIAKNIQYF
TRBV10-3 | CADLGGGPDSWAQYF
TRBV19 | CASSIIGVRNTEAFF
TRBV28 | CASSYAGLAGNNEQFF
TRBV5-1 | CASSLGQGNSPLHF
TRBV19 | CASTLDGFPPNEQFF
TRBV30 | CAWHPGQGIADTQYF
TRBV5-1 | CASSLGDTRNTEAFF
TRBV5-8 | CASSLVEGGRLGYEQYF
TRBV6-1 | CASSEAGGNYGYTF
TRBV6-5 | CASSLGGGSNQPQHF
TRBV12-3/TRBV12-4 | CASKAGFTSPLHF
TRBV19 | CASSIWGDYGYTF
TRBV7-2 | CASSLTTSGGAGELFF
TRBV19 | CASSTTALMRKLFF
TRBV7-9 | CASSPWLTTQGGDEQFF
TRBV6-5 | CASFRPTGTGYTF
TRBV28 | CASSVLMGQGNQPQHF
TRBV4-2 | CASSQTGQGQETQYF
TRBV5-1 | CASSFFPIQTGRVEYIQYF
TRBV18 | CASSPLASSYNEQFF
TRBV6-2/TRBV6-3 | CASSSWTSQYEQYF
TRBV5-1 | CASSPGVGNQPQHF
TRBV5-5 | CASSVTGTTNTGELFF